These T cell receptor beta chains were read from a single sample in a study of human T cells and chemical hapten exposure. Each CDR3 protein gets one entry after TCRdb re-called the RACE reads with MiXCR. The sample shows about 300,000 distinct CDR3 sequences, 5.5% of them seen only once. The sequenced sample was whole blood, obtained in connection with sensitization to the hapten diphenylcyclopropenone (DPC). Source of these receptors: a woman younger than 30 with alopecia areata. Some clones in this sample may be carry-over from other donors' samples. Each CDR3 is given with its conserved first and last residue.

J gene	V gene	CDR3 protein
TRBJ2-5	TRBV5-4	CASSPRDQETQYF
TRBJ2-3	TRBV20-1	CSAPKGVDTDTQYF
TRBJ2-7	TRBV27	CASSFHLGTGDGQYF
TRBJ2-6	TRBV10-3	CAIKPGQGRAGANVLTF
TRBJ1-1	TRBV15	CATSREWAGGEAFF
TRBJ1-6	TRBV5-6	CASRLGQGGNSPLHF
TRBJ2-1	TRBV20-1	CSAPHRVRGSYNEQFF
TRBJ1-6	TRBV7-2	CASSSRDVYSPLHF
TRBJ2-1	TRBV4-3	CASSQDPWGALNEQFF
TRBJ1-3	TRBV12-3/TRBV12-4	CASRLPLRGNTIYF
TRBJ2-5	TRBV12-3/TRBV12-4	CASSLNGQETQYF